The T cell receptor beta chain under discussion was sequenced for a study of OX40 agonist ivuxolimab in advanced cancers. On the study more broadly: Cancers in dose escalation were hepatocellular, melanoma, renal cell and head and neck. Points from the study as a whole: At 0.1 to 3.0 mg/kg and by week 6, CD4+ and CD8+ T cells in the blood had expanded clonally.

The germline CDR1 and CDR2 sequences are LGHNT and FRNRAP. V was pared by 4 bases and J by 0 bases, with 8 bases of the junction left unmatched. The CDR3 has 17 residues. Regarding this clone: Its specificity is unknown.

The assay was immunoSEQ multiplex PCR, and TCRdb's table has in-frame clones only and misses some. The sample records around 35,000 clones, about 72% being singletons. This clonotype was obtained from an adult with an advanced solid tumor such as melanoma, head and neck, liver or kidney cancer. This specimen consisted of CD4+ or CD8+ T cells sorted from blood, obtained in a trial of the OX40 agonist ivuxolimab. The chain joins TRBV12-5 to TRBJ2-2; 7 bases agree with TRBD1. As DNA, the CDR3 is TGTGCTAGTGGTTCCCCCAGGACAGGAGCGAACACCGGGGAGCTGTTTTTT. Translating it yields CASGSPRTGANTGELFF.